This T cell receptor beta chain came from a study of blood T cell repertoires in COVID-19. Study overall: The samples span acute and convalescent COVID-19 from the United States, Italy and Spain.

CDR3 length equals 13 residues. With V trimmed by 10 bases and J by 3 bases, 7 bases remained unmatched. In germline, CDR1 is ENHRY, CDR2 SYGVKD. The table came from immunoSEQ multiplex PCR; TCRdb's copy has only in-frame clones and leaves some out. The sample has over 100,000 clones, 85% to 90% seen once; the top ten hold 2% to 2.5%. Material for sequencing was peripheral blood. The rearrangement uses TRBV10-3 and TRBJ2-5; TRBD1 agrees at 8 bases. This sequence was found in a man aged 50 to 59 with active COVID-19. The CDR3 loop reads CANRKQGEETQYF. CDR3 nucleotides: TGTGCCAACAGGAAACAGGGGGAAGAGACCCAGTACTTC.